A single sample is the source of the 22 T cell receptor beta chains below, sequenced in a study of T-cell reconstitution after alpha-beta-depleted transplantation in children (dated by TCRdb to between 2015 and 2016). This specimen's treatment or condition label, interpreted: allogeneic hematopoietic cell transplantation with graft depleted of TCRalphabeta T cells and CD19 B cells. Libraries were made using PCR. Sequencing was carried out with an Illumina HiSeq 2500. To normalize quantification of the TCRbeta repertoire, the TCR libraries were built with molecular barcoding that relied on unique molecular identifiers. Clones were called with MiXCR by TCRdb after fastp trimmed the public reads at Q25, and only in-frame beta chains were retained. Rows are combined by CDR3 protein, so each entry shows the most common genes and DNA. This sample has fewer than 550,000 distinct CDR3 sequences in its table, and around 10% of those were observed once. The ten largest make up approximately 15% of the sample.

This specimen was PBMCs, mostly from graft donor cells, taken 180 days after TCRalphabeta/CD19-depleted stem cell transplant. These receptors came from a female patient aged 2-9 years who had a stem cell transplant for aplastic anemia, so the T cells may come from the graft donor.

The chain uses TRBV7-8 and TRBJ2-7; tentatively, D is TRBD2 (5 bases). Germline-derived CDR1 and CDR2 are SGHVS and FQNEAQ. The CDR3 is 17 residues long. Trimming stripped 0 bases from V and 6 bases from J, with 21 bases between. This CDR3 is CASSLAVRGLTRSEQYF. The CDR3 nucleotides are TGTGCCAGCAGCTTAGCAGTACGAGGACTTACGCGATCCGAGCAGTACTTC. Full variable domain (outside the CDR3, taken from reference TRBV7-8 and TRBJ2-7): GAGVSQSPRYKVAKRGQDVALRCDPISGHVSLFWYQQALGQGPEFLTYFQNEAQLDKSGLPSDRFFAERPEGSVSTLKIQRTQQEDSAVYLCASSLAVRGLTRSEQYFGPGTRLTVT.

This clonotype showed up just a few times. This chain uses TRBV20-1 with TRBJ2-2; 9 nucleotides line up with TRBD1. The CDR3 totals 16 residues. CDR1 DFQATT and CDR2 SNEGSKA come from the germline V gene (reference sequence). The V and J ends lost 0 bases and 2 bases, in that order; junction bases with no gene match: 4. The CDR3 here is CSAREPGQGNTGELFF. DNA of the CDR3: TGCAGTGCTAGAGAACCGGGACAGGGTAACACCGGGGAGCTGTTTTTT.

This clonotype has ten or more counts. The chain is built from TRBV7-6 and TRBJ2-6; D remains ambiguous. The germline V gene has CDR1 SGHVS and CDR2 FNYEAQ. The germline V and J ends were trimmed by 2 bases and 0 bases, with 8 bases remaining between them. This CDR3 has 16 residues. CDR3 residues: CASSLQVSSGANVLTF. The DNA of the CDR3 is TGTGCCAGCAGCTTACAGGTCTCCTCTGGGGCCAACGTCCTGACTTTC.

This clonotype turned up a few times. The chain combines TRBV29-1 with TRBJ2-2; 14 bases are a match to TRBD2. Germline CDR1 SQVTM, CDR2 ANQGSEA. This CDR3 region has 17 residues. J was trimmed by 4 bases and V by 6 bases; bases with no gene match: 10. The DNA of the CDR3 is TGCAGCGTCTCGGGACTAGCGGGAGTGGGGGGCACCGGGGAGCTGTTTTTT. The encoded protein is CSVSGLAGVGGTGELFF.

This chain connects TRBV7-9 to TRBJ2-7; D not certain. The CDR3 is 13 residues long. Germline CDR1 is SEHNR and CDR2 is FQNEAQ (reference sequence). V dropped 5 bases and J dropped 0 bases, with 8 bases sitting between them. The CDR3 DNA follows: TGTGCCAGCAGCGCCGGCAGCTCCTACGAGCAGTACGTC. Translated: CASSAGSSYEQYV.

This clonotype has more than one count but fewer than ten. The CDR3 coding sequence is TGTGCCAGCAGTTTGGAGGGGACCGGGAAGTTCTTC. Its translation is CASSLEGTGKFF. J is TRBJ2-1 and V is TRBV12-3 or TRBV12-4; D is possibly TRBD2 (6 bases). The CDR3 length is 12 residues. V shed 3 bases and J shed 14 bases, with 14 bases lying between them.

This clonotype appeared a few times. The chain carries TRBV4-3 and TRBJ2-1; D gene unclear. The CDR3 loop spans 15 amino acids. V lost 1 base and J 5 bases, leaving 12 bases between the germline ends. Germline V gives CDR1 LGHNA, CDR2 YSLEER. The CDR3 reads CASSQGVGWNNEQFF. The CDR3 DNA sequence: TGCGCCAGCAGCCAAGGGGTGGGATGGAACAATGAGCAGTTCTTC.

The chain is built from TRBV7-2 and TRBJ2-7, with D possibly TRBD2 on 6 matching bases. Trimming cost V 1 base and J 7 bases, with 17 bases left between them. The length of the CDR3 is 15 residues. Germline V gene sequence: CDR1 SGHTA, CDR2 FQGNSA. The CDR3 here is CASSLGGDSPTEQYV. CDR3 DNA sequence: TGTGCCAGCAGCTTAGGTGGGGACTCCCCTACAGAGCAGTACGTC.

V and J are TRBV3-1 and TRBJ2-7; 11 bases match TRBD2. CDR3 length: 17 amino acids. The junction had 9 bases not matched to a gene; V was cut back by 3 bases and J by 2 bases. CDR1 and CDR2 from the germline V gene are LGHDT and YNNKEL (reference sequence). DNA of the CDR3: TGTGCCAGCAGCCAGCCCTCTACTAGCGGGAGAGCCTACGAGCAGTACTTC. This gives the protein CASSQPSTSGRAYEQYF.

In this sample, this clonotype turned up a few times. The genes are TRBV4-3 and TRBJ2-1, with 8 positions matching TRBD2. This CDR3 region has 16 residues. In germline, CDR1 is LGHNA, CDR2 YSLEER. V was pared by 1 base and J by 2 bases, with 4 bases of the junction left unmatched. The CDR3 loop is CASSQGIAGPYNEQFF. The CDR3 bases are TGCGCCAGCAGCCAAGGGATAGCGGGACCCTACAATGAGCAGTTCTTC.

The chain couples TRBV7-9 to TRBJ1-5; D gene ambiguous. This CDR3 spans 15 amino acids. Germline V CDR1 and CDR2: SEHNR, FQNEAQ (reference sequence). Trimming left V 2 bases short and J 1 base short, with 9 bases between. Written as DNA, the CDR3 is TGTGCCAGCAGCTTAAAGGGAGGGAGCAATCAGCCCCAGCATTTT. Translating it yields CASSLKGGSNQPQHF.

Here the CDR3 DNA reads TGTGCCAGCAGCTTAGCGGGGGCTACTAACTATGGCTACACCTTC. Translating gives CASSLAGATNYGYTF. The J gene is TRBJ1-2, the V gene TRBV7-2; D perhaps matches TRBD1 (6 bases). V lost 0 bases, J lost 0 bases, and 8 bases lay in between. Germline V gene sequence: CDR1 SGHTA, CDR2 FQGNSA. This CDR3 has 15 residues. The complete variable domain, with remaining parts taken from reference TRBV7-2 and TRBJ1-2, reads GAGVSQSPSNKVTEKGKDVELRCDPISGHTALYWYRQSLGQGLEFLIYFQGNSAPDKSGLPSDRFSAERTGGSVSTLTIQRTQQEDSAVYLCASSLAGATNYGYTFGSGTRLTVV.

This clonotype appeared a few times. The CDR3 sequence: CASTRQGWNIQYF. As DNA, the CDR3 is TGTGCCAGCACCCGACAGGGGTGGAACATTCAGTACTTC. The rearrangement links TRBV27 to TRBJ2-4; the match to TRBD1 covers 8 bases. CDR3 length equals 13 residues. CDR1 and CDR2 from the germline V gene are MNHEY and SMNVEV (reference sequence). V lost 7 bases to trimming and J lost 7 bases; unmatched junction nucleotides: 6.

There are a few counts of this clonotype. The chain uses TRBV10-3 and TRBJ2-5; 8 bases agree with TRBD2. V was clipped by 4 bases and J by 4 bases; unmatched bases: 11. The CDR3 has 16 residues. The germline CDR1 and CDR2 sequences are ENHRY and SYGVKD. In nucleotides, the CDR3 is TGTGCCATCAGTGGATCCCGAGCGGGAGCTGGAGAGACCCAGTACTTC. Its translation: CAISGSRAGAGETQYF.

This clonotype was detected only a few times. The rearrangement joins TRBV20-1 to TRBJ2-3; 15 bases are a match to TRBD2. Germline V gene data show CDR1 as DFQATT and CDR2 as SNEGSKA (reference sequence). The V segment lost 4 bases and the J segment 4 bases; nucleotides outside the gene matches: 12. This CDR3 has 18 amino acids. The CDR3: CSATRGLAGGPIPDTQYF. The CDR3 nucleotides read TGCAGTGCTACACGTGGACTAGCGGGAGGGCCAATCCCAGATACGCAGTATTTT.

This clonotype has more than one count but fewer than ten. The V gene is TRBV5-6, the J gene TRBJ2-2; 8 bases are a match to TRBD1. CDR3 length: 15 amino acids. Germline V lookup: CDR1 SGHDT, CDR2 YYEEEE. Germline trimming cut 4 bases from V and 3 bases from J; bases unmatched to any gene: 5. The CDR3 coding sequence is TGTGCCAGCAGCCCGGACAGGGTAGACACCGGGGAGCTGTTTTTT. Translation gives CASSPDRVDTGELFF. The full variable domain, with the rest looked up from reference TRBV5-6 and TRBJ2-2, is DAGVTQSPTHLIKTRGQQVTLRCSPKSGHDTVSWYQQALGQGPQFIFQYYEEEERQRGNFPDRFSGHQFPNYSSELNVNALLLGDSALYLCASSPDRVDTGELFFGEGSRLTVL.

The CDR3 nucleotides read TGTGCCACCAGCAGATTGGAGGGAGCCACAGATACGCAGTATTTT. It specifies CATSRLEGATDTQYF. The chain has TRBV15 and TRBJ2-3, with TRBD2 as a possible D gene (6 bases). Looked up from germline, CDR1 is LNHNV and CDR2 is YYDKDF (reference sequence). The CDR3 length is 15 residues. V shed 2 bases and J shed 2 bases, with 11 bases lying between them.

This clonotype appeared a few times. J is TRBJ2-7 and V is TRBV10-3; D tentatively reads TRBD1 or TRBD2 (5 bases each). Trimming left V 2 bases short and J 1 base short, with 21 bases between. This CDR3 region has 18 residues. CDR1 and CDR2 (germline): ENHRY, SYGVKD. The CDR3 DNA sequence: TGTGCCATCAGTGAGCTCCCCTCGAGGGGCGACGCGTCCTACGAGCAGTACTTC. Its protein is CAISELPSRGDASYEQYF.

This clonotype was seen a few times. The rearrangement uses TRBV4-3 and TRBJ2-7, with D uncertain. This CDR3 has 15 amino acids. Germline V gives CDR1 LGHNA, CDR2 YSLEER. V was shortened by 3 bases and J by 6 bases, with 18 bases between the two germline ends. The CDR3 nucleotides read TGCGCCAGCAGCCAGATCCAGACCCGGTCGGTCGAGCAGTACTTC. Translating gives CASSQIQTRSVEQYF.

This chain joins TRBV7-2 and TRBJ2-1; the D call may be TRBD1 or TRBD2 (5 bases each). Germline CDR1 SGHTA, CDR2 FQGNSA. V was trimmed by 2 bases and J by 0 bases, leaving 11 bases between them. This CDR3 contains 16 residues. Here the CDR3 reads CASSLRGGSSYNEQFF. The DNA of the CDR3 is TGTGCCAGCAGCTTACGGGGCGGTAGCTCCTACAATGAGCAGTTCTTC.

The table lists this clonotype with a few counts. V usage is TRBV28 and J usage is TRBJ1-4; a weak D match, TRBD1 (5 bases). The CDR3 sequence is 13 residues long. Per the germline V gene, CDR1 is MDHEN and CDR2 is SYDVKM. V was shortened by 5 bases and J by 13 bases, with 17 bases between the two germline ends. CDR3 DNA sequence: TGTGCCAGCAGTACCTGGGGGATCGGCAGACTGTTTTTT. This translates into CASSTWGIGRLFF.

This clonotype was seen ten or more times. One end of the junction varies from germline; a read error may be responsible. This rearrangement joins TRBV25-1 to TRBJ1-1; D not resolved. Germline V gene data show CDR1 as MGHDK and CDR2 as SYGVNS. CDR3 length equals 12 residues. CDR3 sequence reads: CASSDLNTEAFF. The CDR3 bases are TGCGCCAGCAGCGATCTGAACACTGAAGCTTTCTTT.